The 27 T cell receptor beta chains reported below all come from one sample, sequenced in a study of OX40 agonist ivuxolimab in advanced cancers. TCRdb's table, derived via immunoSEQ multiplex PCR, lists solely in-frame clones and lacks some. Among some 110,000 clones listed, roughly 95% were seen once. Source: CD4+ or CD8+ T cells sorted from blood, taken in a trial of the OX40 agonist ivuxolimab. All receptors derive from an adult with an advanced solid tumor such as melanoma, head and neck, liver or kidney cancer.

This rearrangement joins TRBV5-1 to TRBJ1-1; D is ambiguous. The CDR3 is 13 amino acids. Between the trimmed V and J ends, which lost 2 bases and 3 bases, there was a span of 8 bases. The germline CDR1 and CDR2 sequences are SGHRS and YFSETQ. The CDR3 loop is CASSLGFDTEAFF. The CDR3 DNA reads TGCGCCAGCAGCTTAGGGTTCGACACTGAAGCTTTCTTT.

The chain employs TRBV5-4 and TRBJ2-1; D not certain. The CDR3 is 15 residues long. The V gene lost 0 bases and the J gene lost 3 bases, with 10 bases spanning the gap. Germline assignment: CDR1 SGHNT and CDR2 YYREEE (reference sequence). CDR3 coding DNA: TGTGCCAGCAGCTTGGCGGGCGGAGTCTACAATGAGCAGTTCTTC. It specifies CASSLAGGVYNEQFF.

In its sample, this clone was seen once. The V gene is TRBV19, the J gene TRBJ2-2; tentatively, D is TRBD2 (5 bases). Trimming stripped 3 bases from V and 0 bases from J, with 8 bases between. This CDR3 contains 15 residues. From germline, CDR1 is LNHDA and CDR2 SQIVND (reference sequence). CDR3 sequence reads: CASSIAGSNTGELFF. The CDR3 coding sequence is TGTGCCAGTAGTATCGCGGGTTCGAACACCGGGGAGCTGTTTTTT.

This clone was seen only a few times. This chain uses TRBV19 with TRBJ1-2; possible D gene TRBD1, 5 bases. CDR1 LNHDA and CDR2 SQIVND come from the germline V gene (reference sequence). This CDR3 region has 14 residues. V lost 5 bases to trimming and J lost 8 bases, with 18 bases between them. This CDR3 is CASSPLGQGTGYTF. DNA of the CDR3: TGTGCCAGTAGTCCCCTGGGCCAGGGAACGGGCTACACCTTC.

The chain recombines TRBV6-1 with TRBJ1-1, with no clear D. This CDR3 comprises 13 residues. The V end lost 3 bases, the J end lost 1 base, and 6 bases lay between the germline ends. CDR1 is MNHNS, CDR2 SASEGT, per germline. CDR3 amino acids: CASSEGGNTEAFF. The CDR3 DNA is TGTGCCAGCAGTGAGGGCGGGAACACTGAAGCTTTCTTT.

CDR3: CASSLGGGSANYGYTF. In nucleotides, the CDR3 is TGTGCCAGCAGCTTAGGCGGCGGATCAGCTAACTATGGCTACACCTTC. The chain has TRBV7-9 and TRBJ1-2; the D is unclear. Germline V lookup: CDR1 SEHNR, CDR2 FQNEAQ (reference sequence). The CDR3 length is 16 residues. V lost 1 base and J lost 0, with 12 bases in between.

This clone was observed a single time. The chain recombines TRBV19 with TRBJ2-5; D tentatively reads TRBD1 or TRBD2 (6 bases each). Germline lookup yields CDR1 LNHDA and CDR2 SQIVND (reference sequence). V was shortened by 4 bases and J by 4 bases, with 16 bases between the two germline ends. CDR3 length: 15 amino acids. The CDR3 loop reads CASSTGAAISETQYF. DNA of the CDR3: TGTGCCAGTAGTACGGGGGCGGCCATATCAGAGACCCAGTACTTC.

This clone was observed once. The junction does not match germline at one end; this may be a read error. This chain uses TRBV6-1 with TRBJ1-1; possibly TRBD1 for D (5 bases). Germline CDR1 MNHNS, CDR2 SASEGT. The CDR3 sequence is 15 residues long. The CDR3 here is CASSEWRGVSTETFF. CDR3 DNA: TGTGCCAGCAGTGAGTGGCGGGGGGTGAGCACTGAAACTTTCTTT.

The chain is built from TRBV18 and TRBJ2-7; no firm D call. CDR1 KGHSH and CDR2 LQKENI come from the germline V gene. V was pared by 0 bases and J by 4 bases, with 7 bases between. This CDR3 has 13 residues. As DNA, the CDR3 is TGTGCCAGCTCACCACCAGTGTTATACGAGCAGTACTTC. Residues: CASSPPVLYEQYF.

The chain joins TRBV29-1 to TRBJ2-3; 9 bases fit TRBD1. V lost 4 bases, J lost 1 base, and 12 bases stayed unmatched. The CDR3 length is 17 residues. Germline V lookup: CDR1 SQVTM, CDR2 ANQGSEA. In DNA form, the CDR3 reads TGCAGCGTTGCAGCACCGACAGGGGGTATGCGCACAGATACGCAGTATTTT. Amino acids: CSVAAPTGGMRTDTQYF.

DNA of the CDR3: TGTGCCAGCAGCTTCGGGGGGGAGACCCAGTACTTC. Translating gives CASSFGGETQYF. The J gene is TRBJ2-5, the V gene TRBV11-1, with 7 bases lining up with TRBD2. CDR1 SGHAT and CDR2 FQDESV come from the germline V gene (reference sequence). The CDR3 covers 12 residues. Trimming at V came to 3 bases and at J to 5 bases, leaving 0 bases not matched to a gene. The complete variable domain, with remaining parts taken from reference TRBV11-1 and TRBJ2-5, reads EAEVAQSPRYKITEKSQAVAFWCDPISGHATLYWYRQILGQGPELLVQFQDESVVDDSQLPKDRFSAERLKGVDSTLKIQPAELGDSAMYLCASSFGGETQYFGPGTRLLVL.

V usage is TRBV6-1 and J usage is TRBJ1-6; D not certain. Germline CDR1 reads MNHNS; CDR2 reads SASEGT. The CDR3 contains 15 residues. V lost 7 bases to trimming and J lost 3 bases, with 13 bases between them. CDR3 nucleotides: TGTGCCAGCACCGAGTCTAGGGTCTATAATTCACCCCTCCACTTT. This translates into CASTESRVYNSPLHF.

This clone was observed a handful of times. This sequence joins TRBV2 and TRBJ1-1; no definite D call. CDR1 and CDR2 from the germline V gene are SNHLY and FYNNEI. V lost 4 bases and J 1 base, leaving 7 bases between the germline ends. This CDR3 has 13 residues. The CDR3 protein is CASSGVGNTEAFF. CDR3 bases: TGTGCCAGCAGTGGCGTCGGGAACACTGAAGCTTTCTTT.

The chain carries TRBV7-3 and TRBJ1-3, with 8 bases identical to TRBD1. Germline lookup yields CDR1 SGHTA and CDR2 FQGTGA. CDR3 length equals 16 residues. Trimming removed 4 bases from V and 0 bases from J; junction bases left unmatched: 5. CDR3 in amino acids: CASSSGGQGSGNTIYF. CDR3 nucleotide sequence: TGTGCCAGCAGCTCAGGGGGCCAGGGCTCTGGAAACACCATATATTTT.

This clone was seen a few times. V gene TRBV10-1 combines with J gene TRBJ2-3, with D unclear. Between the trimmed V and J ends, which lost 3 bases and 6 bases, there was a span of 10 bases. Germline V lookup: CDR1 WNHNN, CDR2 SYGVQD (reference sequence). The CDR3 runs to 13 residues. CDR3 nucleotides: TGCGCCAGCAGTGAAAGGGTTATTGATACGCAGTATTTT. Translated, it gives CASSERVIDTQYF.

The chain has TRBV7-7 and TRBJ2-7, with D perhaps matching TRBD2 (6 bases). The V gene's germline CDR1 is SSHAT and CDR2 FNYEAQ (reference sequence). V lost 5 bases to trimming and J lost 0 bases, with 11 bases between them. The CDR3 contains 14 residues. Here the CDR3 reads CASSRDSSSYEQYF. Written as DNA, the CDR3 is TGTGCCAGCAGCCGGGACTCCAGCTCCTACGAGCAGTACTTC.

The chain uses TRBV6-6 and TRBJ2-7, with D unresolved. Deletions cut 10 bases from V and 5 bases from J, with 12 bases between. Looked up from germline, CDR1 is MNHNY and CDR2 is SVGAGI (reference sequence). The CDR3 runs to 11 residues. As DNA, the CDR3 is TGTGCCATCGCCATTAGGGACGAGCAGTACTTC. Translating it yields CAIAIRDEQYF.

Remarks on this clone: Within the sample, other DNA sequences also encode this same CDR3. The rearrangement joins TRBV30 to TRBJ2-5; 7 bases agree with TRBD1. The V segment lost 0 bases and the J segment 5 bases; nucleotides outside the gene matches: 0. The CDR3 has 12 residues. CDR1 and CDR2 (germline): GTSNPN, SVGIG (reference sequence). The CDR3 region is CAWSVQGETQYF. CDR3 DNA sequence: TGTGCCTGGAGTGTACAGGGGGAGACCCAGTACTTC.

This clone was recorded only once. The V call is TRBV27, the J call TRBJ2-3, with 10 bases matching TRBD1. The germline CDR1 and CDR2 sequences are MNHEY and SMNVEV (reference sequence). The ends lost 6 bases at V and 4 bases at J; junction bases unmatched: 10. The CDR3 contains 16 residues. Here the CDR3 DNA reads TGTGCCAGCAGCCGACAGGGGGCGCGATCCGCAGATACGCAGTATTTT. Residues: CASSRQGARSADTQYF.

The chain's CDR3 is CASSLTTYEQYF. In nucleotides, the CDR3 is TGCGCCAGCAGCTTGACCACCTACGAGCAGTACTTC. The genes are TRBV5-1 and TRBJ2-7; no clear D. V dropped 1 base and J dropped 2 bases, with 4 bases sitting between them. The germline V gene encodes CDR1 SGHRS and CDR2 YFSETQ. The CDR3 has 12 amino acids.

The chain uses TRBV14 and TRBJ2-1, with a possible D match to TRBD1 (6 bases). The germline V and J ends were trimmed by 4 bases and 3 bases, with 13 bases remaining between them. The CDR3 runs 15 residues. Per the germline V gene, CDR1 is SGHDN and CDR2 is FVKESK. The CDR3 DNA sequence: TGTGCCAGCAGCCCCAGGGGTACCAACTACAATGAGCAGTTCTTC. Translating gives CASSPRGTNYNEQFF.

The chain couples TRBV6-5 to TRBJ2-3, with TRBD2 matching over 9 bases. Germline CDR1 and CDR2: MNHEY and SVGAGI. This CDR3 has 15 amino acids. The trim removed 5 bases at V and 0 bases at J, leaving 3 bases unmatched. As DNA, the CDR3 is TGTGCCAGCAGTGCTAGCGGGACTAGCACAGATACGCAGTATTTT. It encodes CASSASGTSTDTQYF.

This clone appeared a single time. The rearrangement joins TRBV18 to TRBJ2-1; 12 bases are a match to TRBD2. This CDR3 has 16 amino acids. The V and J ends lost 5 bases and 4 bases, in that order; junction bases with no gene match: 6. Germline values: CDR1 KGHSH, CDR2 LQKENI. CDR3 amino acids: CASSTRLAGVYNEQFF. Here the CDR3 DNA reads TGTGCCAGCTCAACACGACTAGCGGGGGTGTACAATGAGCAGTTCTTC.

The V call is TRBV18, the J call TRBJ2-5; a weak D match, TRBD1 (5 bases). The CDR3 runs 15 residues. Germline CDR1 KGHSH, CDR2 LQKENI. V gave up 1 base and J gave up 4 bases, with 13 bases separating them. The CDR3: CASSPLGQGGETQYF. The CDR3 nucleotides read TGTGCCAGCTCACCACTCGGGCAGGGTGGAGAGACCCAGTACTTC.

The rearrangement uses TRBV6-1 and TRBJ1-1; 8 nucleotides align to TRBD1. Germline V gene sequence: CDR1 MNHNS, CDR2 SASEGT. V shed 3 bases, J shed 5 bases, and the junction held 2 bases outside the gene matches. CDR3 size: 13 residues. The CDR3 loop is CASSDRDRTEAFF. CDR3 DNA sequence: TGTGCCAGCAGTGACCGGGACAGGACTGAAGCTTTCTTT.

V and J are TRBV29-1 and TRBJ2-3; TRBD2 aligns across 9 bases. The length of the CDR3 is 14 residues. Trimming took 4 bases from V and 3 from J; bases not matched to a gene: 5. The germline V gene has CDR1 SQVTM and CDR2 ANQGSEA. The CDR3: CSVGLAGITDTQYF. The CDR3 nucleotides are TGCAGCGTTGGTCTAGCGGGGATTACAGATACGCAGTATTTT.

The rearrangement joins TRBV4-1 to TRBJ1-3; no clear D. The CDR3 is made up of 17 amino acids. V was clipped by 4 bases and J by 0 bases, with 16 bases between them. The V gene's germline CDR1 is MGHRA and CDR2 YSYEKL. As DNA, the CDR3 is TGCGCCAGCAGCCGCCCCGGAGTGCGAGTCTCTGGAAACACCATATATTTT. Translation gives CASSRPGVRVSGNTIYF.